The 21 T cell receptor beta chains below come from one sample, sequenced in a study of vaccination and CD4 T cells after COVID-19. Time point given: late sampling 161 to 241 days after vaccination in three convalescent patients. As for treatment: approximately nine-day PBMC culture with coronavirus spike peptide pools or control peptides (ViraFEST assay). Their specific antigens are unknown. The Oncomine TCR Beta short-read assay sequenced DNA from cultured CD4+ T cells. TCRdb re-called the PCR reads with MiXCR, one entry per CDR3 protein. Among approximately 17,000 distinct CDR3 sequences listed, about 50% were seen once. The sequencing here drew on CD4+ T cells from blood, cultured in vitro, taken about 7 months after SARS-CoV-2 vaccination. These receptors were taken from a human donor who had recovered from COVID-19.

This chain joins TRBV7-9 and TRBJ1-1; TRBD1 is a possible D gene (5 bases). CDR3 length: 14 residues. Germline V lookup: CDR1 SEHNR, CDR2 FQNEAQ (reference sequence). Trimming took 1 base from V and 9 from J, leaving 15 bases between them. The CDR3 region is CASSLGGVTMKAFF. In nucleotides, the CDR3 is TGTGCCAGCAGCTTAGGAGGGGTGACGATGAAAGCTTTCTTT.

The table lists this clonotype with a count of one. The chain links TRBV6-2 or TRBV6-3 to TRBJ1-5, with D possibly matching TRBD1 (5 bases). The CDR3 runs to 17 residues. The V end lost 0 bases, the J end lost 6 bases, and 18 bases lay between the germline ends. Germline V gene sequence: CDR1 MNHEY, CDR2 SVGEGT. CDR3 bases: TGTGCCAGCAGTTACTCGAGGAGGGGTGGTTTGGGTCAGCCCCAGCATTTT. It encodes CASSYSRRGGLGQPQHF.

CDR3 in amino acids: CASSERAGVEGYTQYF. The CDR3 bases are TGTGCCAGCAGTGAACGGGCGGGGGTAGAAGGGTATACGCAGTATTTT. The gene calls are TRBV6-1 and TRBJ2-3, with 7 positions matching TRBD2. V lost 2 bases to trimming and J lost 7 bases; unmatched junction nucleotides: 12. The CDR3 spans 16 residues. CDR1 is MNHNS, CDR2 SASEGT, per germline.

The chain couples TRBV28 to TRBJ2-1; perhaps TRBD2 as D (5 bases). The CDR3 covers 11 residues. V lost 5 bases and J 16 bases, leaving 15 bases between the germline ends. Per germline, CDR1 MDHEN and CDR2 SYDVKM. CDR3 in DNA: TGTGCCAGCAGTCACCGGGGTCCTCACTTCTTC. Its translation is CASSHRGPHFF. Variable domain in full (rest from reference TRBV28 and TRBJ2-1): DVKVTQSSRYLVKRTGEKVFLECVQDMDHENMFWYRQDPGLGLRLIYFSYDVKMKEKGDIPEGYSVSREKKERFSLILESASTNQTSMYLCASSHRGPHFFGPGTRLTVL.

The rearrangement links TRBV25-1 to TRBJ1-1; no clear D gene. Germline loops: CDR1 MGHDK, CDR2 SYGVNS. V was shortened by 1 base and J by 1 base, with 7 bases between the two germline ends. The CDR3 sequence is 14 residues long. The CDR3 protein is CASSEFGENTEAFF. In DNA form, the CDR3 reads TGTGCCAGCAGTGAATTTGGGGAGAACACTGAAGCTTTCTTT.

In its sample, this clonotype is large. The V gene is TRBV7-9, the J gene TRBJ1-6; 9 bases are a match to TRBD1. The V gene end was trimmed by 5 bases and the J gene end by 8 bases; junction bases not matched to a gene: 7. Germline V CDR1 and CDR2: SEHNR, FQNEAQ (reference sequence). This CDR3 region has 15 residues. DNA for the CDR3: TGTGCCAGCAGCCCTCCGGGACAGGGCCATTCACCCCTCCACTTT. Its translation: CASSPPGQGHSPLHF.

The chain recombines TRBV7-8 with TRBJ2-7; maybe TRBD2 (6 bases). Per the germline V gene, CDR1 is SGHVS and CDR2 is FQNEAQ. CDR3 length equals 16 residues. V dropped 0 bases and J dropped 1 base, with 13 bases sitting between them. The CDR3 region has the DNA TGTGCCAGCAGCTTAGCGTACGGGGGTGCATCCTACGAGCAGTACTTC. Protein: CASSLAYGGASYEQYF.

The genes are TRBV7-8 and TRBJ2-7; 8 bases align to TRBD2. V lost 1 base and J lost 4; bases outside the gene matches: 21. CDR3 length: 20 residues. Germline CDR1 and CDR2: SGHVS and FQNEAQ. CDR3 sequence reads: CASSLGGGALAGQPQYEQYF. The CDR3 region has the DNA TGTGCCAGCAGCTTAGGAGGGGGGGCCTTAGCGGGGCAGCCGCAGTACGAGCAGTACTTC. Filled out from reference TRBV7-8 and TRBJ2-7, the complete variable domain reads GAGVSQSPRYKVAKRGQDVALRCDPISGHVSLFWYQQALGQGPEFLTYFQNEAQLDKSGLPSDRFFAERPEGSVSTLKIQRTQQEDSAVYLCASSLGGGALAGQPQYEQYFGPGTRLTVT.

This clonotype was observed a handful of times. The chain is built from TRBV4-2 and TRBJ2-5; 12 positions agree with TRBD1. The junction had 22 bases not matched to a gene; V was cut back by 0 bases and J by 5 bases. The CDR3 is 22 residues long. Germline CDR1 and CDR2: LGHNA and YNFKEQ. In DNA form, the CDR3 reads TGTGCCAGCAGCCAAGACTCCCGAGGGGGACAGGGGGCGCAAGGGTCAGGGGAGACCCAGTACTTC. It yields the protein CASSQDSRGGQGAQGSGETQYF.

V gene TRBV6-5 combines with J gene TRBJ2-7, with D perhaps matching TRBD1 (6 bases). Germline V gives CDR1 MNHEY, CDR2 SVGAGI. CDR3 length: 14 residues. Trimming removed 2 bases from V and 3 bases from J, with 11 bases in between. The CDR3 sequence is CASSYRDTSYEQYF. The CDR3 DNA reads as TGTGCCAGCAGTTACCGGGACACCAGCTACGAGCAGTACTTC.

This chain uses TRBV10-3 with TRBJ1-2; a weak D match, TRBD1 (6 bases). The germline V and J ends were trimmed by 6 bases and 5 bases, with 19 bases remaining between them. The CDR3 is made up of 15 amino acids. CDR1 and CDR2 (germline): ENHRY, SYGVKD. The chain's CDR3 is CAIRDGGLGGYGYTF. In nucleotides, the CDR3 is TGTGCCATCAGGGATGGGGGCCTAGGGGGATATGGCTACACCTTC.

This clonotype has a handful of counts. J is TRBJ2-5 and V is TRBV4-2, with D uncertain. Germline values: CDR1 LGHNA, CDR2 YNFKEQ. V lost 2 bases and J 5 bases, leaving 3 bases between the germline ends. The CDR3 is 11 amino acids. The CDR3 sequence: CASSQKETQYF. CDR3 coding DNA: TGTGCCAGCAGCCAAAAGGAGACCCAGTACTTC.

The genes are TRBV5-8 and TRBJ1-6; D not resolved. Per germline, CDR1 SGHTS and CDR2 YDEGEE. CDR3 length: 13 residues. V dropped 7 bases and J dropped 6 bases, with 11 bases sitting between them. The CDR3 protein is CASCRPLNSPLHF. The DNA for the CDR3 is TGTGCCAGCTGCCGCCCCCTTAATTCACCCCTCCACTTT. Full variable domain (rest looked up from reference TRBV5-8 and TRBJ1-6): EAGVTQSPTHLIKTRGQQATLRCSPISGHTSVYWYQQALGLGLQFLLWYDEGEERNRGNFPPRFSGRQFPNYSSELNVNALELEDSALYLCASCRPLNSPLHFGNGTRLTVT.

This clonotype was counted between two and nine times. The chain recombines TRBV20-1 with TRBJ1-2; possibly TRBD1 for D (6 bases). CDR1 is DFQATT, CDR2 SNEGSKA, per germline (reference sequence). The CDR3 runs to 15 residues. Between the trimmed V and J ends, which lost 3 bases and 0 bases, there was a span of 14 bases. CDR3 in DNA: TGCAGTGCTAGGGGGGGCCGGGGAGCTAACTATGGCTACACCTTC. Protein sequence: CSARGGRGANYGYTF.

In this sample, this clonotype turned up a few times. CDR3 region: CATQDSGTYEQYF. CDR3 nucleotides: TGTGCCACGCAGGATTCGGGAACCTACGAGCAGTACTTC. The rearrangement joins TRBV6-1 to TRBJ2-7, with D possibly matching TRBD2 (5 bases). The germline CDR1 and CDR2 sequences are MNHNS and SASEGT. Trimming shortened V by 10 bases and J by 2 bases, and 15 bases separated the two germline ends. The CDR3 covers 13 residues.

The chain is built from TRBV11-2 and TRBJ2-3, with a weak D call TRBD1 (6 bases). CDR1 and CDR2 (germline): SGHAT, FQNNGV. The CDR3 sequence is 12 residues long. Between the trimmed V and J ends, which lost 4 bases and 10 bases, there was a span of 12 bases. CDR3 amino acids: CASSSTGRSQYF. The CDR3 coding sequence is TGTGCCAGCAGCTCCACAGGGCGGTCGCAGTATTTT.

The V gene is TRBV20-1, the J gene TRBJ2-2; 10 bases line up with TRBD2. Germline V gene sequence: CDR1 DFQATT, CDR2 SNEGSKA (reference sequence). The CDR3 is 14 amino acids. V dropped 6 bases and J dropped 3; count of bases not matched to a gene: 4. The CDR3 coding sequence is TGCAGTGCAACTGGACTAGCGGACACCGGGGAGCTGTTTTTT. It encodes CSATGLADTGELFF.

The V call is TRBV6-2 or TRBV6-3, the J call TRBJ1-5; D is uncertain. This CDR3 contains 17 residues. Deletions cut 0 bases from V and 2 bases from J, with 14 bases between. Germline V gene lookup returns CDR1 MNHEY and CDR2 SVGEGT. CDR3 DNA sequence: TGTGCCAGCAGTTACTCTTTACACGGGGTGGGCAATCAGCCCCAGCATTTT. Residues: CASSYSLHGVGNQPQHF.

The rearrangement joins TRBV5-4 to TRBJ2-7, with D possibly being TRBD1 or TRBD2 (5 bases each). Trimming removed 3 bases at V and 4 bases at J, with 14 bases between. Germline-derived CDR1 and CDR2 are SGHNT and YYREEE (reference sequence). This CDR3 is built from 14 residues. The CDR3 sequence: CASSSSGPVYEQYF. The CDR3 bases are TGTGCCAGCAGCTCCTCGGGACCCGTATACGAGCAGTACTTC.

This clonotype was observed a few times. This sequence joins TRBV7-3 and TRBJ2-1; D unresolved. The germline V and J ends were trimmed by 5 bases and 5 bases, with 13 bases remaining between them. CDR3 length equals 14 residues. Looked up from germline, CDR1 is SGHTA and CDR2 is FQGTGA. In nucleotides, the CDR3 is TGTGCCAGCAGCCGTCTAGGCCCAAACAATGAGCAGTTCTTC. Translation gives CASSRLGPNNEQFF.

The gene calls are TRBV4-3 and TRBJ1-6; TRBD1 agrees at 7 bases. Unmatched junction bases numbered 10, after V lost 4 bases and J lost 7 bases. Germline loops: CDR1 LGHNA, CDR2 YSLEER. The CDR3 spans 16 residues. The CDR3: CASSLDRLVANSPLHF. CDR3 in DNA: TGCGCCAGCAGCCTGGACAGGCTTGTTGCAAATTCACCCCTCCACTTT.